Following are 29 T cell receptor beta chains from one sample sequenced in a study of long-term antiretroviral therapy in people with HIV (dated by TCRdb to 2022 to 2024). The immunoSEQ hsTCRB v3.0 assay was used at survey level resolution to sequence the TRB variable region. Entries here come from immuneACCESS through TCRdb and include only in-frame sequences with V and J called. Some clones fail to appear in such tables; in the studies checked, an unresolved V gene covers under half of the shortfall, and the cause of the remainder is unknown. Counted in this sample were tens of thousands of clones; over 85% of them appeared once. Together, the top ten hold about 6.4% of the sample. Sequencing used unsorted PBMCs, obtained about 6.5 years after starting antiretroviral therapy. The receptors were sampled from a woman aged 40 to 50 with HIV.

This clone came up once. This chain links TRBV18 with TRBJ2-7; TRBD1 matches at 7 bases. The junction had 12 bases not matched to a gene; V was cut back by 4 bases and J by 6 bases. The CDR3 is 15 residues long. CDR1 is KGHSH and CDR2 is LQKENI in the germline V gene. CDR3 in amino acids: CASSRNTGVGGEQYF. The CDR3, as DNA: TGTGCCAGCTCACGCAACACAGGGGTGGGTGGCGAGCAGTACTTC. Based on the CDR3 plus reference TRBV18 and TRBJ2-7, the full variable domain is NAGVMQNPRHLVRRRGQEARLRCSPMKGHSHVYWYRQLPEEGLKFMVYLQKENIIDESGMPKERFSAEFPKEGPSILRIQQVVRGDSAAYFCASSRNTGVGGEQYFGPGTRLTVT.

The genes are TRBV4-3 and TRBJ1-2; D possibly corresponds to TRBD1 (5 bases). Trimming stripped 0 bases from V and 7 bases from J, with 15 bases between. CDR1 is LGHNA, CDR2 YSLEER, per germline. CDR3 length: 15 amino acids. The CDR3 spells CASSQDVGGLAGYTF. The CDR3 DNA reads TGCGCCAGCAGCCAAGACGTGGGGGGTTTAGCTGGCTACACCTTC.

The rearrangement uses TRBV12-5 and TRBJ1-2; no clear D. V lost 4 bases, J lost 2 bases, and 14 bases lay in between. This CDR3 is built from 15 residues. The germline gives CDR1 LGHNT, CDR2 FRNRAP. The CDR3 nucleotides are TGTGCTAGTGGTTCGGGGATGGGTGCCAACTATGGCTACACCTTC. This gives the protein CASGSGMGANYGYTF.

The V call is TRBV9, the J call TRBJ1-4; TRBD1 is a possible D gene (5 bases). The CDR3 sequence is 15 residues long. CDR1 is SGDLS, CDR2 YYNGEE, per germline. V was pared by 4 bases and J by 3 bases, with 13 bases between. The CDR3 here is CASSSRGGPNEKLFF. In DNA form, the CDR3 reads TGTGCCAGCAGCTCCCGGGGCGGACCTAATGAAAAACTGTTTTTT. Looking up the rest from reference TRBV9 and TRBJ1-4 gives the full variable domain: DSGVTQTPKHLITATGQRVTLRCSPRSGDLSVYWYQQSLDQGLQFLIQYYNGEERAKGNILERFSAQQFPDLHSELNLSSLELGDSALYFCASSSRGGPNEKLFFGSGTQLSVL.

V is TRBV14 and J is TRBJ1-1; D not resolved. V shed 1 base and J shed 0 bases, with 9 bases lying between them. Germline CDR1 SGHDN, CDR2 FVKESK. The CDR3 loop spans 15 amino acids. Here the CDR3 DNA reads TGTGCCAGCAGCCAAGTGGGAAGAATGAACACTGAAGCTTTCTTT. This gives the protein CASSQVGRMNTEAFF.

The V and J genes are TRBV19 and TRBJ1-2; 9 nucleotides line up with TRBD1. Losses at the gene ends were 5 bases for V and 6 bases for J; bases not matched to a gene: 10. The germline CDR1 and CDR2 sequences are LNHDA and SQIVND (reference sequence). The CDR3 spans 15 residues. The CDR3, as DNA: TGTGCCAGTAGTCCCGGGACAGGGAGGAAGGATGGCTACACCTTC. This sequence encodes CASSPGTGRKDGYTF. Full variable domain (rest looked up from reference TRBV19 and TRBJ1-2): DGGITQSPKYLFRKEGQNVTLSCEQNLNHDAMYWYRQDPGQGLRLIYYSQIVNDFQKGDIAEGYSVSREKKESFPLTVTSAQKNPTAFYLCASSPGTGRKDGYTFGSGTRLTVV.

The V gene is TRBV14, the J gene TRBJ2-3; 9 bases are shared with TRBD1. The junction had 0 bases not matched to a gene; V was cut back by 1 base and J by 1 base. Germline V gene data show CDR1 as SGHDN and CDR2 as FVKESK. There are 15 residues in the CDR3. The CDR3 loop reads CASSQGTGGTDTQYF. In DNA form, the CDR3 reads TGTGCCAGCAGCCAAGGGACAGGGGGCACAGATACGCAGTATTTT.

The V gene is TRBV7-2, the J gene TRBJ2-5, with D possibly being TRBD2 (5 bases). With 1 base removed from V and 3 bases from J, the gap between germline ends came to 12 bases. Germline V gene data show CDR1 as SGHTA and CDR2 as FQGNSA. CDR3 length: 15 amino acids. The CDR3, as DNA: TGTGCCAGCAGCTTAGATCAACTAGTGAAAGAGACCCAGTACTTC. It yields the protein CASSLDQLVKETQYF.

CDR3 sequence reads: CASMNGNTGELFF. CDR3 in DNA: TGTGCCAGCATGAACGGGAACACCGGGGAGCTGTTTTTT. This rearrangement joins TRBV6-6 to TRBJ2-2; no clear D. Trimming took 7 bases from V and 1 from J, leaving 7 bases between them. Germline CDR1 is MNHNY and CDR2 is SVGAGI (reference sequence). The CDR3 is 13 residues long.

J is TRBJ2-2 and V is TRBV4-2, with 12 bases matching TRBD2. V trimming: 0 bases; J trimming: 5 bases; junction bases outside the gene matches: 1. Germline lookup yields CDR1 LGHNA and CDR2 YNFKEQ. This CDR3 spans 16 amino acids. CDR3 region: CASSQETSGRTGELFF. The CDR3 DNA reads as TGTGCCAGCAGCCAAGAGACTAGCGGGAGAACCGGGGAGCTGTTTTTT.

The rearrangement links TRBV6-6 to TRBJ1-4; D gene unclear. Trimming stripped 6 bases from V and 12 bases from J, with 11 bases between. The CDR3 extends over 11 amino acids. Germline CDR1 MNHNY, CDR2 SVGAGI (reference sequence). CDR3 region: CASSLRDQLFF. CDR3 coding DNA: TGTGCCAGCAGCCTCCGCGACCAACTGTTTTTT.

The chain carries TRBV6-5 and TRBJ2-3, with D possibly matching TRBD2 (6 bases). The CDR3 is 16 amino acids. The germline V gene encodes CDR1 MNHEY and CDR2 SVGAGI. Trimming removed 1 base from V and 5 bases from J, with 16 bases in between. Written as DNA, the CDR3 is TGTGCCAGCAGTTACTTCCTTTTCGGGGGTCGAGATACGCAGTATTTT. This translates into CASSYFLFGGRDTQYF.

The chain has TRBV23-1 and TRBJ1-4, with D possibly matching TRBD1 (6 bases). TRBV23-1 is treated as an ORF (open reading frame) with a function not yet certain. The CDR3 runs 15 residues. Trimming shortened V by 2 bases and J by 8 bases, and 15 bases separated the two germline ends. In DNA, the CDR3 is TGCGCCAGCAGTCAAGCTCTGGGGGCTGGGGAAAAACTGTTTTTT. The encoded protein is CASSQALGAGEKLFF.

The chain carries TRBV2 and TRBJ2-2; 8 positions match TRBD1. The germline V gene encodes CDR1 SNHLY and CDR2 FYNNEI. The CDR3 contains 15 residues. V trimming: 6 bases; J trimming: 5 bases; junction bases outside the gene matches: 8. The CDR3 is CASSRDRGMTGELFF. CDR3 nucleotide sequence: TGTGCCAGCAGCCGCGACAGGGGAATGACCGGGGAGCTGTTTTTT.

The chain recombines TRBV10-3 with TRBJ2-5, with a possible D match to TRBD2 (6 bases). CDR1 and CDR2 (germline): ENHRY, SYGVKD. The CDR3 contains 11 residues. Trimming pared 11 bases from V and 1 base from J, leaving 8 bases between. The CDR3 reads CAAGIQETQYF. CDR3 bases: TGTGCCGCGGGGATCCAAGAGACCCAGTACTTC.

The chain has TRBV5-6 and TRBJ2-1; TRBD1 aligns across 8 bases. After removal of 2 bases from V and 7 bases from J, the junction contained 8 bases not matched to a gene. Germline assignment: CDR1 SGHDT and CDR2 YYEEEE. The CDR3 spans 15 residues. The CDR3 coding sequence is TGTGCCAGCAGCTTTAGGGCCGGACAGGGAAATGAGCAGTTCTTC. Amino acids: CASSFRAGQGNEQFF.

The CDR3 DNA sequence: TGTGCCAGCAGTTTCGTTACTGAAGCTTTCTTT. The encoded protein is CASSFVTEAFF. The V call is TRBV6-1, the J call TRBJ1-1; D is unresolved. V lost 5 bases, J lost 5 bases, and 6 bases lay in between. Germline V gene lookup returns CDR1 MNHNS and CDR2 SASEGT. This CDR3 contains 11 residues.

The gene calls are TRBV10-2 and TRBJ2-2; D gene ambiguous. Germline V gene lookup returns CDR1 WSHSY and CDR2 SAAADI. Trimming removed 3 bases at V and 6 bases at J, with 5 bases between. CDR3 length: 12 amino acids. The CDR3 region is CASSEVAGELFF. CDR3 in DNA: TGCGCCAGCAGTGAAGTGGCCGGGGAGCTGTTTTTT.

V and J are TRBV7-9 and TRBJ1-2; D may be TRBD1 (5 bases). V lost 5 bases, J lost 0 bases, and 7 bases lay in between. Germline V lookup: CDR1 SEHNR, CDR2 FQNEAQ (reference sequence). The CDR3 is made up of 13 amino acids. The CDR3: CASSPQANYGYTF. In nucleotides, the CDR3 is TGTGCCAGCAGCCCACAGGCTAACTATGGCTACACCTTC.

This chain joins TRBV6-6 and TRBJ2-2; either TRBD1 or TRBD2 may supply D (6 bases each). CDR3 length equals 14 residues. The ends were cut back, 6 bases at V and 3 bases at J, with 11 bases in the middle. The germline gives CDR1 MNHNY, CDR2 SVGAGI (reference sequence). The DNA for the CDR3 is TGTGCCAGCAGGATCGGGGGCGACACCGGGGAGCTGTTTTTT. This translates into CASRIGGDTGELFF.

The rearrangement links TRBV9 to TRBJ2-7; 9 bases agree with TRBD1. CDR1 is SGDLS and CDR2 is YYNGEE in the germline V gene. The V and J ends lost 4 bases and 6 bases, in that order; junction bases with no gene match: 8. The CDR3 sequence is 14 residues long. The chain's CDR3 is CASSTTDRGREQYF. The CDR3 DNA follows: TGTGCCAGCAGCACTACGGACAGGGGCCGCGAGCAGTACTTC.

The chain links TRBV6-5 to TRBJ1-2; 7 bases match TRBD1. The V and J ends lost 6 bases and 7 bases, in that order; junction bases with no gene match: 8. The CDR3 runs to 13 residues. Germline V lookup: CDR1 MNHEY, CDR2 SVGAGI. The CDR3 reads CASSLQGGPGYTF. The CDR3 coding sequence is TGTGCCAGCAGCCTTCAGGGGGGGCCTGGCTACACCTTC.

The V gene is TRBV7-9, the J gene TRBJ2-5; tentatively, D is TRBD2 (7 bases). The CDR3 sequence is 15 residues long. V lost 6 bases to trimming and J lost 1 base, with 15 bases between them. The germline V gene has CDR1 SEHNR and CDR2 FQNEAQ (reference sequence). CDR3: CASSNLRGRQETQYF. DNA of the CDR3: TGTGCCAGCAGTAACCTGCGGGGGCGCCAAGAGACCCAGTACTTC.

The V gene is TRBV5-5, the J gene TRBJ2-7; D is possibly TRBD1 (6 bases). Trimming left V 1 base short and J 5 bases short, with 22 bases between. The CDR3 has 17 residues. The germline gives CDR1 SGHKS, CDR2 YYEKEE (reference sequence). CDR3 DNA sequence: TGTGCCAGCAGCTTGCGATCGAGTTTCAGGGGTCCCCACGAGCAGTACTTC. As protein: CASSLRSSFRGPHEQYF.

J is TRBJ1-4 and V is TRBV5-1; no clear D gene. Germline values: CDR1 SGHRS, CDR2 YFSETQ. V lost 0 bases to trimming and J lost 7 bases, with 13 bases between them. The CDR3 is made up of 15 amino acids. This CDR3 is CASSLGTSGREKLFF. CDR3 nucleotide sequence: TGCGCCAGCAGCTTGGGAACAAGCGGACGTGAAAAACTGTTTTTT.

V gene TRBV6-5 combines with J gene TRBJ1-6; D is uncertain. CDR1 MNHEY and CDR2 SVGAGI come from the germline V gene. V was shortened by 2 bases and J by 13 bases, with 21 bases between the two germline ends. The CDR3 contains 16 residues. This CDR3 is CASSYDRRYSSLPLHF. Here the CDR3 DNA reads TGTGCCAGCAGTTACGACCGAAGGTATAGCAGTCTTCCCCTCCACTTT.

This clone was counted once. This chain connects TRBV30 to TRBJ2-6; 10 bases are shared with TRBD1. Germline CDR1 GTSNPN, CDR2 SVGIG (reference sequence). V shed 5 bases and J 4 bases; nucleotides not matched to a gene: 5. There are 15 residues in the CDR3. Written as DNA, the CDR3 is TGTGCCTGGGGACAGGGGGGAAAAGGGGCCAACGTCCTGACTTTC. Residues: CAWGQGGKGANVLTF.

This clone was counted once. This rearrangement joins TRBV5-8 to TRBJ1-2; weak D call: TRBD1 (5 bases). Trimming stripped 0 bases from V and 0 bases from J, with 9 bases between. This CDR3 contains 15 residues. Looked up from germline, CDR1 is SGHTS and CDR2 is YDEGEE. The CDR3, as DNA: TGTGCCAGCAGCTTGGGACAGAGAGCTAACTATGGCTACACCTTC. Translated: CASSLGQRANYGYTF.

V usage is TRBV10-3 and J usage is TRBJ2-3; no definite D call. Trimming stripped 4 bases from V and 0 bases from J, with 2 bases between. The CDR3 runs to 12 residues. Germline V gene sequence: CDR1 ENHRY, CDR2 SYGVKD. In DNA form, the CDR3 reads TGTGCCATCAGTGTTAGCACAGATACGCAGTATTTT. Protein: CAISVSTDTQYF.